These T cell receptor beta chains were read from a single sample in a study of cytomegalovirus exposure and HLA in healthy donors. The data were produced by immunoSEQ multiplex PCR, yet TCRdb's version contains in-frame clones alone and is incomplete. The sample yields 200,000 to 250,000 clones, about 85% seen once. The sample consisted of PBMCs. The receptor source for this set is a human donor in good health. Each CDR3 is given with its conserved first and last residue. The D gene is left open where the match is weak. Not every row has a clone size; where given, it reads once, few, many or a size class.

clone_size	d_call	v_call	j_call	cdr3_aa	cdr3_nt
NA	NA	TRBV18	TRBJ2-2	CASSPSTRSVPGELFF	TGTGCCAGCTCACCATCGACTAGGTCGGTACCCGGGGAGCTGTTTTTT
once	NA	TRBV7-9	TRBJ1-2	CASSSERGGYTF	TGTGCCAGCAGCAGCGAAAGAGGTGGCTACACCTTC
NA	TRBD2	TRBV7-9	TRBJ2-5	CSSSLVPSGGETQYF	TGTTCCAGCAGCTTAGTCCCTAGCGGGGGGGAGACCCAGTACTTC
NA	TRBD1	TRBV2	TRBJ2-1	CASSRQGRNEQFF	TGTGCCAGCAGCCGACAGGGTCGGAATGAGCAGTTCTTC
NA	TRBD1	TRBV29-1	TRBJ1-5	CSVDGQGPNQPQHF	TGCAGCGTTGACGGACAGGGTCCCAATCAGCCCCAGCATTTT
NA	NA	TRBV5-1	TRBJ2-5	CASSADIRETQYF	TGCGCCAGCAGCGCGGACATTAGGGAGACCCAGTACTTC
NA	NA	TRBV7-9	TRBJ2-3	CASTPGGGPTDTQYF	TGTGCCAGCACCCCTGGGGGGGGCCCCACAGATACGCAGTATTTT
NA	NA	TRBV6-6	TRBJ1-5	CASSYSTGRSNQPQHF	TGTGCCAGCAGTTACTCGACAGGCCGAAGCAATCAGCCCCAGCATTTT
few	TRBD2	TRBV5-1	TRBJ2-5	CASSRAGLAVQETQYF	TGCGCCAGCAGCAGGGCGGGACTAGCGGTTCAAGAGACCCAGTACTTC
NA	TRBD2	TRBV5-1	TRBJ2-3	CASSGGLAGYTASSTDTKYF	TGCGCCAGCAGCGGGGGACTAGCGGGCTATACAGCCTCTAGCACAGATACGAAGTATTTT
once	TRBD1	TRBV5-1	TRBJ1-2	CASSASGTANYGYTF	TGCGCCAGCAGTGCTAGCGGGACAGCTAACTATGGCTACACCTTC
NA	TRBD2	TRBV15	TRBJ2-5	CATGPPSGQETQYF	TGTGCCACCGGACCCCCTAGCGGGCAAGAGACCCAGTACTTC
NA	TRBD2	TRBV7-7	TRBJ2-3	CASSPGIGRTDTQYF	TGTGCTAGCAGCCCCGGGATCGGGAGGACAGATACGCAGTATTTT
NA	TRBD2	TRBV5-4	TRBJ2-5	CASSSGLAGMGETQYF	TGTGCCAGCAGCTCTGGACTAGCGGGAATGGGAGAGACCCAGTACTTC
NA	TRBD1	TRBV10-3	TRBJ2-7	CAINTPGQGTFEQYF	TGTGCCATCAATACCCCGGGACAGGGAACTTTCGAGCAGTACTTC
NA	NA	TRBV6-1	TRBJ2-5	CASSEVSSQETQYF	TGTGCCAGCAGTGAGGTTAGCAGCCAAGAGACCCAGTACTTC
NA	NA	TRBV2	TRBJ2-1	CASSENQASYNEQFF	TGTGCCAGCAGTGAAAACCAGGCATCCTACAATGAGCAGTTCTTC
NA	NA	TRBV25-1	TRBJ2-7	CASSDQATYEQYF	TGTGCCAGCAGTGATCAGGCCACCTACGAGCAGTACTTC
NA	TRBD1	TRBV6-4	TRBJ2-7	CASSKTGTGEQYF	TGTGCCAGCAGCAAGACAGGGACCGGCGAGCAGTACTTC
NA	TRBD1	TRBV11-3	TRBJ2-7	CASSFIYGTGPPRDEQYF	TGTGCCAGCAGCTTCATATATGGGACAGGGCCTCCTAGGGACGAGCAGTACTTC
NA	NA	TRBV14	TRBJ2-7	CASSQGGMVYEQYF	TGTGCCAGCAGCCAAGGGGGCATGGTCTACGAGCAGTACTTC
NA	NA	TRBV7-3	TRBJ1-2	CASSLNPGRGYGYTF	TGTGCCAGCAGCTTAAATCCCGGCAGAGGGTATGGCTACACCTTC
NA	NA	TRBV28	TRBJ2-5	CASSWPGHKETQYF	TGTGCCAGCAGTTGGCCGGGACACAAAGAGACCCAGTACTTC
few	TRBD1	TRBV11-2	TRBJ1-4	CASSKRAGQGAEKLFF	TGTGCCAGCAGCAAAAGGGCCGGACAGGGGGCTGAAAAACTGTTTTTT
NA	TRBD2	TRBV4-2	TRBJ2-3	CASSQSSMVAGMFGDTQYF	TGTGCCAGCAGCCAATCAAGCATGGTAGCGGGAATGTTTGGAGATACGCAGTATTTT
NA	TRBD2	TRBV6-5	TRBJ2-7	CASSLTSVPYEQYF	TGTGCCAGCAGTTTGACTAGCGTTCCCTACGAGCAGTACTTC
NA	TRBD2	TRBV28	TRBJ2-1	CASSSFHGLTGTNILAEQFF	TGTGCCAGCAGTTCCTTTCACGGACTGACCGGGACTAATATACTAGCTGAGCAGTTCTTC
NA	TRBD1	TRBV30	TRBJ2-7	CAWSKGTGGNYEQYF	TGTGCCTGGAGTAAGGGGACAGGGGGAAATTACGAGCAGTACTTC
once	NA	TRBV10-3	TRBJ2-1	CAISGGGDHNEQFF	TGTGCCATCAGTGGAGGGGGAGACCACAATGAGCAGTTCTTC
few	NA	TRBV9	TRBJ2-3	CASSVASVATGTDTQYF	TGTGCCAGCAGCGTAGCTAGTGTGGCGACTGGCACAGATACGCAGTATTTT
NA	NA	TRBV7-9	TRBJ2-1	CASSLFAGLGLEKRDEQFF	TGTGCCAGCAGCTTATTTGCAGGCCTTGGGCTCGAAAAGAGGGATGAGCAGTTCTTC
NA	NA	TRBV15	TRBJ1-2	CATSGREDRSYGYTF	TGTGCCACCAGCGGCCGAGAAGACAGGAGCTATGGCTACACCTTC
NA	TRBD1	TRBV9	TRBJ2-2	CASSVLETGANTGELFF	TGTGCCAGCAGCGTATTGGAGACAGGGGCGAACACCGGGGAGCTGTTTTTT
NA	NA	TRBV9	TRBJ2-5	CASSGAGLETQYF	TGTGCCAGCAGCGGTGCAGGGCTAGAGACCCAGTACTTC
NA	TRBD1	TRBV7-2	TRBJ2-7	CASRNAGGIPDFGNEQYF	TGTGCCAGCCGAAACGCAGGGGGCATTCCAGATTTTGGGAACGAGCAGTACTTC
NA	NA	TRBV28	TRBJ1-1	CASVQAMNTEAFF	TGTGCCAGCGTTCAGGCCATGAACACTGAAGCTTTCTTT
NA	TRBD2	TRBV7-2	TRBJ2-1	CASSSAGRAGEQFF	TGTGCCAGCAGCTCAGCTGGGAGGGCCGGTGAGCAGTTCTTC
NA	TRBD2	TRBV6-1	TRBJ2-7	CASSAGFNAGAYYEQYF	TGTGCCAGCAGTGCCGGGTTTAACGCGGGAGCTTACTACGAGCAGTACTTC
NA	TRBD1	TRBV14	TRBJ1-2	CASSQDRGQGGGYTF	TGTGCCAGCAGCCAAGACAGGGGACAGGGAGGCGGCTACACCTTC
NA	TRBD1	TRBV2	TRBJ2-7	CASTRDSNTYEQYF	TGTGCCAGCACCCGGGACAGCAATACCTACGAGCAGTACTTC
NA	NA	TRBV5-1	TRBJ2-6	CASTFASGPGANVLTF	TGCGCCAGCACTTTTGCGTCAGGGCCTGGGGCCAACGTCCTGACTTTC
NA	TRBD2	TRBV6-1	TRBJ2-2	CASSEVREGAGELFF	TGTGCCAGCAGTGAAGTGCGGGAGGGGGCCGGGGAGCTGTTTTTT
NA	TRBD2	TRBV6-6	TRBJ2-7	CASRVSGGDYEQYF	TGTGCCAGCCGGGTTAGCGGGGGGGACTACGAGCAGTACTTC
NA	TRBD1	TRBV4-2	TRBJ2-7	CASSQANSGGYEQYF	TGTGCCAGCAGCCAAGCGAATTCAGGGGGATACGAGCAGTACTTC
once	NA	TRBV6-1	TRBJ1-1	CASSLGRGTEAFF	TGTGCCAGCAGTTTAGGCCGGGGCACTGAAGCTTTCTTT
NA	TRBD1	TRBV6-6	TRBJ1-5	CASSYSGQGQPQHF	TGTGCCAGCAGTTACTCGGGACAGGGACAGCCCCAGCATTTT
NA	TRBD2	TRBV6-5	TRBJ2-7	CASSPYGRNYEQYF	TGTGCCAGCAGCCCTTACGGGAGGAACTACGAGCAGTACTTC
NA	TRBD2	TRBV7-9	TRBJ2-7	CASSLVLAGRYEQYF	TGTGCCAGCAGCTTAGTACTAGCGGGAAGGTACGAGCAGTACTTC
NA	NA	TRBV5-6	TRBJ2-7	CASSLAPTAYEQYF	TGTGCCAGCAGCTTGGCTCCTACAGCCTACGAGCAGTACTTC
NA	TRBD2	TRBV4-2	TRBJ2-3	CASSGLAASTDTQYF	TGTGCCAGCAGCGGACTAGCGGCTAGCACAGATACGCAGTATTTT
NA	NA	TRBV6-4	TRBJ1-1	CASSESWNTEAFF	TGTGCCAGCAGTGAATCGTGGAACACTGAAGCTTTCTTT
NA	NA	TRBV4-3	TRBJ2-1	CASSRTQAGNEQFF	TGCGCCAGCAGCCGTACACAAGCGGGTAATGAGCAGTTCTTC
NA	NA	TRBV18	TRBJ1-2	CASSPFIDRNSGGYTF	TGTGCCAGCTCACCCTTCATCGACAGGAATAGTGGTGGCTACACCTTC
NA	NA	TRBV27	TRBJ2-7	CASSSIPLYEQYF	TGTGCCAGCAGTTCAATTCCCCTATACGAGCAGTACTTC
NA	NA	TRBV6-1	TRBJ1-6	CASSVRSFRTASYNSPLHF	TGTGCCAGCAGTGTCCGATCTTTTAGGACAGCCTCCTATAATTCACCCCTCCACTTT